One and the same sample provided the 24 T cell receptor beta chains below, sequenced in a study of shared clonotypes between healthy human individuals. The assay was immunoSEQ multiplex PCR, and TCRdb's table has in-frame clones only and misses some. The sample lists around 1.1 million clones; roughly 80% were seen once. The specimen sequenced was memory CD4+ T cells from PBMCs. Subset of the sample: CD45RA-negative fraction. The receptors originated from a man between 18 and 35 years old in good health. Some clones in this sample may be carry-over from other donors' samples.

As for this clone: Other DNA sequences in the same sample also yield this CDR3. The chain links TRBV28 to TRBJ1-4; 10 nucleotides line up with TRBD1. J lost 3 bases, V lost 6 bases, and 4 bases had no gene match. Looked up from germline, CDR1 is MDHEN and CDR2 is SYDVKM. This CDR3 is built from 15 residues. The DNA of the CDR3 is TGTGCCAGCAGCCGACAGGGGGCAGCTAATGAAAAACTGTTTTTT. This codes for CASSRQGAANEKLFF.

Of note for this clone: Other nucleotide sequences in the sample specify the same CDR3. For the CDR3, the DNA is TGTGCCAGCAGCTTGGGTCTAGCGGGAGGTTACAATGAGCAGTTCTTC. This encodes CASSLGLAGGYNEQFF. This rearrangement joins TRBV5-4 to TRBJ2-1; 11 bases map to TRBD2. The trim removed 0 bases at V and 4 bases at J, leaving 3 bases unmatched. This CDR3 is 16 amino acids long. CDR1 is SGHNT, CDR2 YYREEE, per germline (reference sequence).

This clone has a handful of counts. V gene TRBV9 combines with J gene TRBJ1-3; weak D call: TRBD1 (6 bases). The CDR3 is made up of 17 amino acids. Germline CDR1 reads SGDLS; CDR2 reads YYNGEE. V lost 4 bases and J lost 2, with 19 bases in between. As DNA, the CDR3 is TGTGCCAGCAGCCCGAACCCCCAGGGGATAGCTGGAAACACCATATATTTT. This encodes CASSPNPQGIAGNTIYF.

The chain couples TRBV5-1 to TRBJ1-5; 7 bases fit TRBD1. Looked up from germline, CDR1 is SGHRS and CDR2 is YFSETQ. V was clipped by 0 bases and J by 2 bases; unmatched bases: 2. The CDR3 consists of 15 residues. CDR3 amino acids: CASSLVQGGNQPQHF. CDR3 in DNA: TGCGCCAGCAGCTTGGTCCAGGGGGGCAATCAGCCCCAGCATTTT.

The chain uses TRBV28 and TRBJ2-1; no reliable D call. Germline V gene data show CDR1 as MDHEN and CDR2 as SYDVKM. The CDR3 extends over 14 amino acids. CDR3 nucleotide sequence: TGTGCAACAAGGGCTAGAAAAATCTACAATGAGCAGTTCTTC. Translating it yields CATRARKIYNEQFF.

The chain has TRBV29-1 and TRBJ1-4, with D possibly TRBD1 on 5 matching bases. Trimming stripped 7 bases from V and 8 bases from J, with 20 bases between. Germline loops: CDR1 SQVTM, CDR2 ANQGSEA. This CDR3 has 14 amino acids. CDR3 amino acids: CSAVRGSGGEKLFF. CDR3 bases: TGCAGCGCTGTACGTGGTAGTGGGGGAGAAAAACTGTTTTTT.

The rearrangement uses TRBV28 and TRBJ1-4, with no clear D. The CDR3 consists of 15 residues. V dropped 4 bases and J dropped 11 bases, with 20 bases sitting between them. Germline V gene lookup returns CDR1 MDHEN and CDR2 SYDVKM. The CDR3 DNA reads TGTGCCAGCAGTTCAGACATGTCGGGTAATGGGAAACTGTTTTTT. Protein product: CASSSDMSGNGKLFF.

V gene TRBV7-9 combines with J gene TRBJ2-5; no clear D gene. This CDR3 contains 13 residues. The V and J ends lost 1 base and 5 bases respectively, with 8 bases between them. Germline loops: CDR1 SEHNR, CDR2 FQNEAQ (reference sequence). The CDR3 is CASSLVFEETQYF. The DNA for the CDR3 is TGTGCCAGCAGCTTAGTTTTTGAGGAGACCCAGTACTTC.

The chain employs TRBV27 and TRBJ1-1; the match to TRBD1 covers 9 bases. Looked up from germline, CDR1 is MNHEY and CDR2 is SMNVEV (reference sequence). The V gene end was trimmed by 6 bases and the J gene end by 6 bases; junction bases not matched to a gene: 2. The length of the CDR3 is 12 residues. CDR3 loop: CASRRQGAEAFF. For the CDR3, the DNA is TGTGCCAGCAGACGACAGGGGGCTGAAGCTTTCTTT.

The rearrangement links TRBV2 to TRBJ2-4, with TRBD2 identical over 8 bases. V trimming: 7 bases; J trimming: 6 bases; junction bases outside the gene matches: 11. Germline V gives CDR1 SNHLY, CDR2 FYNNEI. The CDR3 runs 15 residues. The CDR3 sequence: CASIPGTRGRNIQYF. The CDR3 region has the DNA TGTGCCAGCATCCCAGGGACTAGAGGGAGAAACATTCAGTACTTC.

The CDR3 is CASSRGTATPYEQYF. CDR3 nucleotide sequence: TGTGCCAGCAGCAGGGGGACAGCTACCCCCTACGAGCAGTACTTC. V gene TRBV6-1 combines with J gene TRBJ2-7, with TRBD1 identical over 7 bases. Germline CDR1 reads MNHNS; CDR2 reads SASEGT. Germline trimming cut 6 bases from V and 2 bases from J; bases unmatched to any gene: 10. The CDR3 sequence is 15 residues long.

In the case of this clone: Other nucleotide sequences in the sample specify the same CDR3. V gene TRBV11-3 combines with J gene TRBJ1-1, with no clear D. Germline V gene data show CDR1 as SGHNT and CDR2 as YENEEA. Trimming took 3 bases from V and 2 from J, leaving 7 bases between them. The CDR3 contains 13 residues. The CDR3 reads CASSFGANTEAFF. The CDR3, as DNA: TGTGCCAGCAGCTTTGGAGCTAACACTGAAGCTTTCTTT.

The chain couples TRBV9 to TRBJ2-2, with D maybe TRBD1 (5 bases). Trimming left V 3 bases short and J 4 bases short, with 13 bases between. Germline CDR1 and CDR2: SGDLS and YYNGEE. The CDR3 runs 15 residues. The CDR3 protein is CASSAQGATTGELFF. The DNA of the CDR3 is TGTGCCAGCAGCGCACAAGGGGCAACCACCGGGGAGCTGTTTTTT.

The chain links TRBV5-1 to TRBJ2-1, with D unresolved. CDR1 SGHRS and CDR2 YFSETQ come from the germline V gene. V was shortened by 6 bases and J by 6 bases, with 10 bases between the two germline ends. This CDR3 is built from 12 residues. In nucleotides, the CDR3 is TGCGCCAGCAAGGTACAGTCCAATGAGCAGTTCTTC. Its translation is CASKVQSNEQFF.

This chain joins TRBV6-1 and TRBJ2-5, with 12 bases identical to TRBD1. Germline V lookup: CDR1 MNHNS, CDR2 SASEGT. The length of the CDR3 is 15 residues. With 4 bases clipped from V and 5 bases from J, the junction kept 5 bases outside the gene matches. The CDR3 DNA reads TGTGCCAGCAGTGCAGGGACAGGGGGCGGGGAGACCCAGTACTTC. It is translated as CASSAGTGGGETQYF.

There are a few counts of this clone. The chain links TRBV19 to TRBJ1-5; D is perhaps TRBD1 (5 bases). Between the trimmed V and J ends, which lost 4 bases and 6 bases, there was a span of 10 bases. Germline CDR1 is LNHDA and CDR2 is SQIVND (reference sequence). This CDR3 comprises 13 residues. CDR3 sequence reads: CASSRGDGQPQHF. Here the CDR3 DNA reads TGTGCCAGTAGTAGAGGGGACGGTCAGCCCCAGCATTTT.

This clone was found a few times. This clone may be a read error of a much larger clone one base away. This rearrangement joins TRBV7-3 to TRBJ1-1; D gene ambiguous. CDR1 and CDR2 from the germline V gene are SGHTA and FQGTGA. The V gene lost 2 bases and the J gene lost 1 base, with 5 bases spanning the gap. CDR3 length equals 13 residues. CDR3 coding DNA: TGTGCCAGCAGCTTACAAAAGAACACTGAAGCTTTCTTT. Translation gives CASSLQKNTEAFF.

CDR3 nucleotide sequence: TGCAGCGTTGTCTTTGGCCAGGGGAATTTCTACGAGCAGTACTTC. Amino acid sequence: CSVVFGQGNFYEQYF. The chain recombines TRBV29-1 with TRBJ2-7; possible D gene TRBD1, 6 bases. Germline values: CDR1 SQVTM, CDR2 ANQGSEA. V shed 4 bases and J shed 3 bases, with 19 bases lying between them. The CDR3 runs 15 residues.

The CDR3: CASSPHPGGSGNTIYF. CDR3 nucleotides: TGTGCCAGCAGCCCACACCCGGGGGGGTCTGGAAACACCATATATTTT. The chain links TRBV7-3 to TRBJ1-3, with a tentative D call TRBD1 (5 bases). Per the germline V gene, CDR1 is SGHTA and CDR2 is FQGTGA. The V end was cut by 5 bases, the J end by 1 base, with 15 bases between. The CDR3 spans 16 residues.

The V call is TRBV19, the J call TRBJ1-3; D unresolved. V lost 6 bases and J lost 0, with 12 bases in between. CDR3 length equals 15 residues. CDR1 is LNHDA, CDR2 SQIVND, per germline (reference sequence). The CDR3 bases are TGTGCCAGTAGGAGGGAAGGCCGCTCTGGAAACACCATATATTTT. Its protein is CASRREGRSGNTIYF.

The chain recombines TRBV7-9 with TRBJ1-1, with D unresolved. V was pared by 5 bases and J by 6 bases, with 13 bases between. Germline lookup yields CDR1 SEHNR and CDR2 FQNEAQ (reference sequence). This CDR3 is 13 amino acids long. The CDR3: CASSPGGIPEAFF. The CDR3 region has the DNA TGTGCCAGCAGCCCCGGAGGAATTCCTGAAGCTTTCTTT.

V and J are TRBV28 and TRBJ2-2; TRBD1 matches at 8 bases. The CDR3 covers 15 residues. V lost 6 bases to trimming and J lost 5 bases; unmatched junction nucleotides: 8. The germline V gene has CDR1 MDHEN and CDR2 SYDVKM. The CDR3, as DNA: TGTGCCAGCAGCCAGACCAGGGGGCGAACCGGGGAGCTGTTTTTT. Residues: CASSQTRGRTGELFF.

The V and J genes are TRBV11-3 and TRBJ2-7; D not resolved. The V end lost 2 bases, the J end lost 2 bases, and 16 bases lay between the germline ends. This CDR3 is built from 16 residues. Germline CDR1 is SGHNT and CDR2 is YENEEA. The CDR3 is CASSLFRKRFPYEQYF. The CDR3, as DNA: TGTGCCAGCAGCTTATTTCGAAAGAGGTTCCCCTACGAGCAGTACTTC. The full variable domain, its missing parts supplied by reference TRBV11-3 and TRBJ2-7, is EAGVVQSPRYKIIEKKQPVAFWCNPISGHNTLYWYLQNLGQGPELLIRYENEEAVDDSQLPKDRFSAERLKGVDSTLKIQPAELGDSAVYLCASSLFRKRFPYEQYFGPGTRLTVT.

The V and J genes are TRBV5-1 and TRBJ2-7; no reliable D call. The CDR3 has 13 residues. The germline V gene has CDR1 SGHRS and CDR2 YFSETQ. Trimming removed 2 bases from V and 2 bases from J, with 8 bases in between. The CDR3 here is CASSFSTPYEQYF. CDR3 sequence (DNA): TGCGCCAGCAGCTTTTCCACGCCCTACGAGCAGTACTTC.